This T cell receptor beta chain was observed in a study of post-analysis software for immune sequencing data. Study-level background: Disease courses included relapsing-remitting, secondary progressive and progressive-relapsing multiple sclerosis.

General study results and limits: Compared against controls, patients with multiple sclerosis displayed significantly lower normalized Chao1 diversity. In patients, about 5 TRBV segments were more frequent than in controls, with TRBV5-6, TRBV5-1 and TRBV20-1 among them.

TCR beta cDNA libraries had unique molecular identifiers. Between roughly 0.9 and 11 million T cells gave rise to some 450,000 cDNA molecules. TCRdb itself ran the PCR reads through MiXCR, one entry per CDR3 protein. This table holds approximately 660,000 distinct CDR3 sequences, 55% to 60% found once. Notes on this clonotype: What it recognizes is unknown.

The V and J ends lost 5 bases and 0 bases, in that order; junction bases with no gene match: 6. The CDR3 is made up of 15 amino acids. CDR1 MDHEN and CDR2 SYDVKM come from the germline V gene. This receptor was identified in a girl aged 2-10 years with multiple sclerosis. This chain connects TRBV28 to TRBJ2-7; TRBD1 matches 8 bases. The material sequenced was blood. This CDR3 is CASSATGAYSYEQYF. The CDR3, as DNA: TGTGCCAGCAGTGCGACAGGGGCCTACTCCTACGAGCAGTACTTC.